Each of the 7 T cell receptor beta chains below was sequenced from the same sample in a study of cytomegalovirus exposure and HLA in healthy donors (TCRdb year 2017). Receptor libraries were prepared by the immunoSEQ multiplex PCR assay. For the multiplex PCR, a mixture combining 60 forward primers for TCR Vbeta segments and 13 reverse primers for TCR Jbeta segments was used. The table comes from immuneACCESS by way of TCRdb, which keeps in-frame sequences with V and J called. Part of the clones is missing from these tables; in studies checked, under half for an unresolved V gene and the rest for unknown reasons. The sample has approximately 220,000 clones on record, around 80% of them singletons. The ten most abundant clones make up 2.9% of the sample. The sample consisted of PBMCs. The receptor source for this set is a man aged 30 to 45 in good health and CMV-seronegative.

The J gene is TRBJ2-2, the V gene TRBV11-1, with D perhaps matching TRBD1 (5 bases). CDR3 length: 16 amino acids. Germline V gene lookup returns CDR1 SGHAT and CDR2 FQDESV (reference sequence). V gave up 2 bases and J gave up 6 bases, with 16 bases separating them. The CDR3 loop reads CASSLFRQGVPGELFF. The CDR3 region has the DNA TGTGCCAGCAGCTTATTCAGACAAGGGGTTCCCGGGGAGCTGTTTTTT.

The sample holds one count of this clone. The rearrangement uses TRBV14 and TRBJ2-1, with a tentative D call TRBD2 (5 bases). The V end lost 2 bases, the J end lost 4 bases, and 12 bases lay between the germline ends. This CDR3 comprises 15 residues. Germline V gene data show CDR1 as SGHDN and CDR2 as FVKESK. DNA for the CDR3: TGTGCCAGCAGCCAAAGGCGGACTGGGTACAATGAGCAGTTCTTC. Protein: CASSQRRTGYNEQFF. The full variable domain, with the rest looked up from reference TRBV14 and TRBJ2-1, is EAGVTQFPSHSVIEKGQTVTLRCDPISGHDNLYWYRRVMGKEIKFLLHFVKESKQDESGMPNNRFLAERTGGTYSTLKVQPAELEDSGVYFCASSQRRTGYNEQFFGPGTRLTVL.

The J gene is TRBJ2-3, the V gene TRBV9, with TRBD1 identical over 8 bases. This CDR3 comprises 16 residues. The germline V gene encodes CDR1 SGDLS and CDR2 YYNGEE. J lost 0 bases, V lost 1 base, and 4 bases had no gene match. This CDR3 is CASSVHRGVSTDTQYF. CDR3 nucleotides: TGTGCCAGCAGCGTACACAGGGGGGTTAGCACAGATACGCAGTATTTT.

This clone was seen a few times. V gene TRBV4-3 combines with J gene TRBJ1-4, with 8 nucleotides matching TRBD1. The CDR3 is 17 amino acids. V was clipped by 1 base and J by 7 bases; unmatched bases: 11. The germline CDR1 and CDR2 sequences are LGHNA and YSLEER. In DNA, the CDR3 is TGCGCCAGCAGCCAAGGGACAGGGAGGGGCGTGCTTGAAAAACTGTTTTTT. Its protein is CASSQGTGRGVLEKLFF.

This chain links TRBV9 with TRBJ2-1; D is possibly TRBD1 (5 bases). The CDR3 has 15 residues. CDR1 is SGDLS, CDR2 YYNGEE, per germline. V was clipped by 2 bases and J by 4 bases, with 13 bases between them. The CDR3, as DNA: TGTGCCAGCAGCGTTGGGGCAGCGAGGTACAATGAGCAGTTCTTC. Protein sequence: CASSVGAARYNEQFF.

The CDR3 bases are TGTGCCAGCAGCTTGGAGAGTATGTCGCCTTCGGAAGAGACCCAGTACTTC. Residues: CASSLESMSPSEETQYF. This chain joins TRBV7-9 and TRBJ2-5; D is ambiguous. CDR3 size: 17 residues. The V end lost 3 bases, the J end lost 3 bases, and 20 bases lay between the germline ends. Germline CDR1 reads SEHNR; CDR2 reads FQNEAQ (reference sequence).

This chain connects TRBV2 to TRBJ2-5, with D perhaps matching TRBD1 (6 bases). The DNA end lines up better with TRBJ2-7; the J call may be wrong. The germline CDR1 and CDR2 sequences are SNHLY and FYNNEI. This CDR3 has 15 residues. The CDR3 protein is CASSDRTENSYEQYF. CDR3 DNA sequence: TGTGCCAGCAGTGATAGGACAGAAAACTCCTACGAGCAGTACTTC.